The 16 T cell receptor beta chains presented below share a single source sample, sequenced in a study of blood T cell repertoires in COVID-19. Profiling relied on immunoSEQ multiplex PCR, and the TCRdb table lists in-frame clones only, not all of them. The sample has about 240,000 clones, about 88% seen once. What was sequenced was peripheral blood. These receptors were taken from a woman aged 70-85 years with active or convalescent COVID-19.

This chain uses TRBV19 with TRBJ2-7, with D possibly matching TRBD1 (5 bases). Germline CDR1 reads LNHDA; CDR2 reads SQIVND (reference sequence). Trimming stripped 9 bases from V and 5 bases from J, with 17 bases between. CDR3 length: 13 amino acids. The CDR3 DNA follows: TGTGCCAGCAGTGAACGATGGGGCCACGAGCAGTACTTC. Translation: CASSERWGHEQYF.

The rearrangement links TRBV2 to TRBJ1-5, with D possibly being TRBD1 (5 bases). Germline CDR1 SNHLY, CDR2 FYNNEI. V lost 4 bases, J lost 2 bases, and 15 bases lay in between. CDR3 length: 16 amino acids. The CDR3 nucleotides are TGTGCCAGCAGTGGTGAGGGTGGGACTCGCAATCAGCCCCAGCATTTT. It codes for CASSGEGGTRNQPQHF.

V is TRBV5-1 and J is TRBJ2-1; D perhaps matches TRBD2 (6 bases). CDR3 size: 15 residues. Germline assignment: CDR1 SGHRS and CDR2 YFSETQ. The germline V and J ends were trimmed by 0 bases and 5 bases, with 12 bases remaining between them. The CDR3 bases are TGCGCCAGCAGCTTGGCCTCCGGGACTCACAATGAGCAGTTCTTC. Protein: CASSLASGTHNEQFF.

The chain is built from TRBV4-2 and TRBJ1-1; D call uncertain. Germline values: CDR1 LGHNA, CDR2 YNFKEQ. The CDR3 runs to 15 residues. Trimming left V 0 bases short and J 7 bases short, with 15 bases between. For the CDR3, the DNA is TGTGCCAGCAGCCAAGAGAAGATATCGGGGTATGAAGCTTTCTTT. This codes for CASSQEKISGYEAFF.

V usage is TRBV19 and J usage is TRBJ1-2; 7 positions agree with TRBD1. The CDR3 is 16 amino acids. In germline, CDR1 is LNHDA, CDR2 SQIVND (reference sequence). V was clipped by 5 bases and J by 4 bases; unmatched bases: 13. CDR3 in amino acids: CASSPLDRASIYGYTF. In nucleotides, the CDR3 is TGTGCCAGTAGTCCCCTCGACAGGGCCTCAATCTATGGCTACACCTTC.

This rearrangement joins TRBV7-9 to TRBJ2-5, with D maybe TRBD1 (5 bases). The CDR3 is made up of 14 amino acids. CDR1 SEHNR and CDR2 FQNEAQ come from the germline V gene (reference sequence). The V gene lost 4 bases and the J gene lost 3 bases, with 12 bases spanning the gap. Written as DNA, the CDR3 is TGTGCCAGCAGCTCAATCAGGGTAGAAGAGACCCAGTACTTC. Amino acid sequence: CASSSIRVEETQYF.

V is TRBV7-2 and J is TRBJ2-2; 10 positions match TRBD1. Trimming took 5 bases from V and 7 from J; bases not matched to a gene: 4. The germline V gene encodes CDR1 SGHTA and CDR2 FQGNSA. The CDR3 consists of 14 residues. The CDR3 DNA sequence: TGTGCCAGCAGCCCGGGACAGGGGTTCGGGGAGCTGTTTTTT. Protein product: CASSPGQGFGELFF. Together with reference TRBV7-2 and TRBJ2-2, the CDR3 gives the full variable domain: GAGVSQSPSNKVTEKGKDVELRCDPISGHTALYWYRQSLGQGLEFLIYFQGNSAPDKSGLPSDRFSAERTGGSVSTLTIQRTQQEDSAVYLCASSPGQGFGELFFGEGSRLTVL.

The CDR3 DNA reads as TGTGCCAGCAGCTTAGGGACAGGGGGCAACTATGGCTACACCTTC. It encodes CASSLGTGGNYGYTF. The J gene is TRBJ1-2, the V gene TRBV13; 10 nucleotides line up with TRBD1. Germline CDR1 reads PRHDT; CDR2 reads FYEKMQ (reference sequence). J gave up 2 bases and V 0 bases, and 0 bases lay outside the gene matches. The CDR3 is made up of 15 amino acids.

To note about this clone: The sample contains more than one DNA sequence encoding this CDR3. The rearrangement links TRBV5-1 to TRBJ1-2; D is undetermined. Trimming left V 1 base short and J 1 base short, with 5 bases between. CDR1 and CDR2 from the germline V gene are SGHRS and YFSETQ. The CDR3 is 13 residues long. CDR3 loop: CASSLTDNYGYTF. CDR3 in DNA: TGCGCCAGCAGCTTGACAGATAACTATGGCTACACCTTC.

The V call is TRBV19, the J call TRBJ1-5; no clear D. The CDR3 has 16 amino acids. V was pared by 7 bases and J by 6 bases, with 22 bases between. Germline V gives CDR1 LNHDA, CDR2 SQIVND (reference sequence). Here the CDR3 reads CASNGELRARGQPQHF. The CDR3, as DNA: TGTGCCAGTAACGGAGAACTGAGAGCCCGGGGTCAGCCCCAGCATTTT.

This CDR3 reads CASSSNRASLYF. CDR3 in DNA: TGTGCCAGCAGTTCTAACAGGGCTTCCCTGTATTTT. J is TRBJ2-3 and V is TRBV28, with D possibly TRBD1 on 6 matching bases. The CDR3 consists of 12 residues. The V end lost 4 bases, the J end lost 14 bases, and 16 bases lay between the germline ends. Per germline, CDR1 MDHEN and CDR2 SYDVKM.

This chain joins TRBV3-1 (or the pseudogene TRBV3-2) and TRBJ2-3, with D unresolved. The CDR3 runs 15 residues. Trimming removed 4 bases from V and 2 bases from J, with 13 bases in between. Germline V lookup: CDR1 LGHDT, CDR2 YNNKEL (reference sequence). The CDR3 loop is CASSPYDGHTDTQYF. CDR3 DNA sequence: TGTGCCAGCAGCCCGTACGATGGCCACACAGATACGCAGTATTTT.

This sequence joins TRBV19 and TRBJ1-4, with a weak D call TRBD1 (6 bases). Per the germline V gene, CDR1 is LNHDA and CDR2 is SQIVND (reference sequence). CDR3 size: 15 residues. V was cut by 2 bases and J by 8 bases, with 15 bases left in between. The CDR3 nucleotides are TGTGCCAGTAGTATATCGGGGGGCTCGTTGGAAAAACTGTTTTTT. This gives the protein CASSISGGSLEKLFF.

The count of this clone is one. The V and J genes are TRBV4-1 and TRBJ1-5, with 8 bases fitting TRBD1. CDR3 length equals 16 residues. The germline V gene encodes CDR1 MGHRA and CDR2 YSYEKL. With 1 base clipped from V and 1 base from J, the junction kept 3 bases outside the gene matches. CDR3: CASSQAGQGSNQPQHF. The CDR3 DNA follows: TGCGCCAGCAGCCAAGCCGGACAGGGCAGCAATCAGCCCCAGCATTTT.

This chain joins TRBV6-5 and TRBJ1-1; D is unresolved. CDR1 and CDR2 from the germline V gene are MNHEY and SVGAGI. There are 13 residues in the CDR3. Trimming pared 6 bases from V and 0 bases from J, leaving 8 bases between. CDR3 protein: CASRRNMNTEAFF. CDR3 in DNA: TGTGCCAGCAGGCGGAACATGAACACTGAAGCTTTCTTT.

This sequence joins TRBV4-3 and TRBJ2-7; no clear D gene. CDR3 size: 13 residues. Trimming took 1 base from V and 8 from J, leaving 12 bases between them. The V gene's germline CDR1 is LGHNA and CDR2 YSLEER. This CDR3 is CASSQVEAEKQYF. CDR3 bases: TGCGCCAGCAGCCAAGTCGAGGCAGAAAAGCAGTACTTC.